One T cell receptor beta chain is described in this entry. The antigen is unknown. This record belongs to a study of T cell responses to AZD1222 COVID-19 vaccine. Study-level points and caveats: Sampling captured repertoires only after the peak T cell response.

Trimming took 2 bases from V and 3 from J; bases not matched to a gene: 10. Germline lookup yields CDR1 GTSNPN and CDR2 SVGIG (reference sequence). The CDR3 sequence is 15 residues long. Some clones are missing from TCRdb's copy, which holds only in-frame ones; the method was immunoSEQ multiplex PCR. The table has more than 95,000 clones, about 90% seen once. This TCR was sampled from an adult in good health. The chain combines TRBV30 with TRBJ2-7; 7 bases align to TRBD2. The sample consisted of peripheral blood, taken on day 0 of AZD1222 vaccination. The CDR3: CAWSPPGLFLYEQYF. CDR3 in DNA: TGTGCCTGGAGTCCCCCGGGACTATTCCTCTACGAGCAGTACTTC.